This TCR beta chain appears in the sequencing data of a study of T cell responses to AZD1222 COVID-19 vaccine (dated by TCRdb to the early 2020s). Concerning the study at large: AZD1222 recipients given second doses at about 4 weeks or at about 12 weeks were pooled, since spike-specific TCR depth and breadth were not found to differ between the two schedules. A total of over 230 trial participants underwent TCR sequencing, of whom around 210 had received two doses of AZD1222 and some 25 had received two doses of the MenACWY control vaccine. Trial participants were enrolled by age into subgroups of 18-55, 56-69 and 70-plus years, and around 150, 28 and 57 TCR-sequenced participants, respectively, were included in these subgroups.

The paper's findings and limits, for the study overall: Spike-specific TCR breadth and depth rose significantly after two AZD1222 doses compared with day 0 and with MenACWY recipients. Because no samples from the day 14 peak response were available, repertoires could be characterized only after the peak T cell response. Vaccine-associated CD4 TCRs spanned the whole spike protein, with dominant responses in regions 160-218 and 743-854. The 56-69-year group was small, and its depth increase did not reach significance, likely because of low power. Most participants were white British and females outnumbered males, and the authors suggested that clonal diversity may have been underestimated. Conclusions about previously exposed vaccinees are limited because only 5 or 6 AZD1222 recipients were SARS-CoV-2 seropositive at baseline. Reportedly, close to half of the unique spike-specific TCRs recognized epitopes lying outside the regions that are mutated in the B.1.351 and B.1.1.7 variants.

Explained via the paper, the time point label denotes: baseline before first vaccination. Vaccinee samples came from UK trials COV001 and COV002, including a single-blind randomized controlled phase 2/3 trial of AZD1222 (ChAdOx1 nCoV-19) in healthy adults. Trial participant PBMC samples were collected at day 0 and day 28 after the second dose for TCRbeta chain sequencing. On this clone: No antigen is known for it. No much larger clonotype is one base removed from it; base qualities were not supplied.

The CDR3 regions of human TCRbeta chains were subjected to immunosequencing. The published analysis was carried out like this. TCRs in the repertoires were matched against a reference library of SARS-CoV-2-specific TCRs that had been generated with the MIRA antigen-specificity platform. Breadth meant the fraction of unique TCRs that were SARS-CoV-2-associated, whereas depth meant the fraction of total T cells that were SARS-CoV-2-associated. Using the MIRA data, each spike-specific TCR was mapped to the spike region that the TCR reacts to and placed in a CD4 or CD8 class. Log10-transformed breadth and depth values were compared by one-way ANOVA with Sidak's multiple comparisons tests. TCRdb limited this immuneACCESS table to in-frame rearrangements with V and J called. A share of clones is missing; checked studies link under half to unresolved V genes, and the rest is unexplained. The D gene and trimming were derived from the DNA, and the V and J assignments and clone size from that table. The sample profile shows 75,000 to 100,000 clones; approximately 90% of them were found once. The ten largest clonotypes hold roughly 2.8% of the sample.

There are 16 amino acids in the CDR3, from cysteine to phenylalanine inclusive. The DNA shown is the 48-base CDR3, in frame from base 1. The rearranged chain carries TRBV21-1 and TRBJ1-5. TRBV21-1 is a pseudogene locus. The source was peripheral blood, collected on day 0 of AZD1222 vaccination. This TCR was recovered from an adult in good health. CDR3 reads: CASREGFSVLNQPQHF. The DNA sequence follows: TGTGCCAGCAGGGAAGGGTTTAGTGTCCTAAATCAGCCCCAGCATTTT.